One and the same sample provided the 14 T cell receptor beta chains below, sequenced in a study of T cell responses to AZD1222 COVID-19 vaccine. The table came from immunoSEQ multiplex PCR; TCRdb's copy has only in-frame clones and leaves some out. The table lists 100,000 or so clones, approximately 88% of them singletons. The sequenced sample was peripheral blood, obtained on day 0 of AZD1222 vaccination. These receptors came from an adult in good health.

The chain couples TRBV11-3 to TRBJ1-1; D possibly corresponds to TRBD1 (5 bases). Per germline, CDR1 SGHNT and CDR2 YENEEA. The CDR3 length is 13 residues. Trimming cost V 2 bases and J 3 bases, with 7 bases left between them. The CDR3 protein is CASSLRGDTEAFF. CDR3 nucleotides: TGTGCCAGCAGCTTAAGAGGGGACACTGAAGCTTTCTTT.

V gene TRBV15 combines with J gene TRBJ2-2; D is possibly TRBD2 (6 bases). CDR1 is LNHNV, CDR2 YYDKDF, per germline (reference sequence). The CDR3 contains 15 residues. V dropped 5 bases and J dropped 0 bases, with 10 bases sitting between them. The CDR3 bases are TGTGCCACCAGCGGCGGGGTCGCGAACACCGGGGAGCTGTTTTTT. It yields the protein CATSGGVANTGELFF.

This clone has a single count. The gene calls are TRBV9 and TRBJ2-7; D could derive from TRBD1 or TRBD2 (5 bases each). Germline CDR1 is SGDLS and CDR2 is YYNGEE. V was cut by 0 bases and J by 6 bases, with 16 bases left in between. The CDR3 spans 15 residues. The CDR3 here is CASSVDGTPAAEQYF. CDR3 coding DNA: TGTGCCAGCAGCGTAGACGGGACCCCGGCCGCCGAGCAGTACTTC.

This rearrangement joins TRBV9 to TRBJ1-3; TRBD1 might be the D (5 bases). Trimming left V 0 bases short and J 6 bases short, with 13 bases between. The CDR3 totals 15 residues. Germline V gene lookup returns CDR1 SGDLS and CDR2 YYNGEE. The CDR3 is CASSVVPDRTNTIYF. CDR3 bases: TGTGCCAGCAGCGTAGTCCCCGACAGAACAAACACCATATATTTT.

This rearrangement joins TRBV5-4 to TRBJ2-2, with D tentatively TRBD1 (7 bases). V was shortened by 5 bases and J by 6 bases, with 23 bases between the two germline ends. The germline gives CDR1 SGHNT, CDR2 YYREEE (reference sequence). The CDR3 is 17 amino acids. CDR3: CASSRAGGGASPGELFF. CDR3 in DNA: TGTGCCAGCAGTCGGGCCGGAGGGGGCGCTTCCCCCGGGGAGCTGTTTTTT.

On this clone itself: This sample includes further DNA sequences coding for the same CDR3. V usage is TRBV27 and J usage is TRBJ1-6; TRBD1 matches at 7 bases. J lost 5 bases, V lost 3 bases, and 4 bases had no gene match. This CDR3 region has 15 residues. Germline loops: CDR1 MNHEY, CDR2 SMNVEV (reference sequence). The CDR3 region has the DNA TGTGCCAGCAGTTTTTGGGACAGAAATAATTCACCCCTCCACTTT. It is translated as CASSFWDRNNSPLHF.

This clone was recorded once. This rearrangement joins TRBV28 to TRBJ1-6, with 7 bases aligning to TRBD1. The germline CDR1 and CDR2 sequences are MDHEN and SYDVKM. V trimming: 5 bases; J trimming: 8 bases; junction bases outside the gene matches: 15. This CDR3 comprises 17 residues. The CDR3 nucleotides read TGTGCCAGCAGTCCACCCCTGACAGGGAACGGTGATTCACCCCTCCACTTT. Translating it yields CASSPPLTGNGDSPLHF. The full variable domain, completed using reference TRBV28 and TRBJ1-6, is DVKVTQSSRYLVKRTGEKVFLECVQDMDHENMFWYRQDPGLGLRLIYFSYDVKMKEKGDIPEGYSVSREKKERFSLILESASTNQTSMYLCASSPPLTGNGDSPLHFGNGTRLTVT.

DNA for the CDR3: TGTGCCAGCGCTGGGGGGCTAGGATCCTACGAGCAGTACTTC. This translates into CASAGGLGSYEQYF. The gene calls are TRBV5-4 and TRBJ2-7; tentatively, D is TRBD1 or TRBD2 (6 bases each). The CDR3 has 14 amino acids. CDR1 and CDR2 from the germline V gene are SGHNT and YYREEE (reference sequence). The V gene lost 7 bases and the J gene lost 1 base, with 15 bases spanning the gap.

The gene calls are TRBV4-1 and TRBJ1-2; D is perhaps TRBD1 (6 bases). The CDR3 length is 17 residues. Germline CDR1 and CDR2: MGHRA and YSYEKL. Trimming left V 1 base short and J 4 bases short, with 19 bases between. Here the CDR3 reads CASSQGLSRGTGYGYTF. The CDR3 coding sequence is TGCGCCAGCAGCCAAGGGTTGTCCAGGGGTACGGGCTATGGCTACACCTTC.

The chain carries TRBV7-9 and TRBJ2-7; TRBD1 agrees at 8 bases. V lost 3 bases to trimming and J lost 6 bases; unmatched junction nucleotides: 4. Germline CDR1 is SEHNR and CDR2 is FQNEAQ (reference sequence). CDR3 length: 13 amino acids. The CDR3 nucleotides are TGTGCCAGCAGCTTCGCAGGGGGCCGCGAGCAGTACTTC. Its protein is CASSFAGGREQYF.

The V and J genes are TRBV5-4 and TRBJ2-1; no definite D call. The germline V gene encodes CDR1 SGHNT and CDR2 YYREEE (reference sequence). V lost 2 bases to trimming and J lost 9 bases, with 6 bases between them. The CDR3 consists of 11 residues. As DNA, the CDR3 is TGTGCCAGCAGCTTTGTCGGTGAGCAGTTCTTC. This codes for CASSFVGEQFF.

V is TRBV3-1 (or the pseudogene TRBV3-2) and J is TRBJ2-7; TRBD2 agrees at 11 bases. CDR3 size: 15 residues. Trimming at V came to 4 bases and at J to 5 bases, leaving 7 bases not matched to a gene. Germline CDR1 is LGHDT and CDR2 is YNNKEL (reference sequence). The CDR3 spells CASSLSPSGGNEQYF. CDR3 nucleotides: TGTGCCAGCAGCCTTTCGCCTAGCGGGGGGAACGAGCAGTACTTC.

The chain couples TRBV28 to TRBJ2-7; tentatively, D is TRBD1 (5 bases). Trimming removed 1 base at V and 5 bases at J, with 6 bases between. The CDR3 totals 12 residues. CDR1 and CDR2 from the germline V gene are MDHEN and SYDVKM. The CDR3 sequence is CASSLLGDEQYF. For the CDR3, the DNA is TGTGCCAGCAGTTTATTAGGGGACGAGCAGTACTTC.

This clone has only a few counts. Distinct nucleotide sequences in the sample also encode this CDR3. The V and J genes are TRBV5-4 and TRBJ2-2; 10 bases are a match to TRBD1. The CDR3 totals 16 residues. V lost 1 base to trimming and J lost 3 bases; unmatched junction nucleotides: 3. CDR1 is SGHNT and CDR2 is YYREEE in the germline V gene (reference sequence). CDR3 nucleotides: TGTGCCAGCAGCTTGAGACAGGGGGCGGACACCGGGGAGCTGTTTTTT. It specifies CASSLRQGADTGELFF.